Listed below are T cell receptor beta chains from one sample, sequenced in a study of T cell responses to AZD1222 COVID-19 vaccine. Clones were read by immunoSEQ multiplex PCR, and TCRdb kept only the in-frame ones, dropping some. Of 130,000 or so clones in the sample, roughly 93% were seen once. Sequenced material: peripheral blood, taken on day 0 of AZD1222 vaccination. The receptors derive from an adult in good health. The CDR3 runs from the conserved cysteine through the conserved F or W. Each record gives: J gene, V gene, CDR3 protein.

TRBJ1-3 | TRBV12-3/TRBV12-4 | CASSFSENTIYF
TRBJ2-6 | TRBV9 | CASSSIASGANVLTF
TRBJ1-6 | TRBV6-5 | CASRAGLTSVSPLHF
TRBJ2-7 | TRBV9 | CASIAETSYEQYF
TRBJ1-4 | TRBV7-9 | CASSKEGQPNEKLFF
TRBJ1-5 | TRBV2 | CASALPNQPQHF
TRBJ2-1 | TRBV4-2 | CASSRRSAGATYNEQFF
TRBJ1-5 | TRBV10-3 | CAISGGQGLNQPQHF
TRBJ2-1 | TRBV5-4 | CASSLYSGAYNEQFF
TRBJ2-3 | TRBV9 | CASKSGRANTDTQYF
TRBJ2-7 | TRBV19 | CATQRGTGGSYEQYF
TRBJ2-3 | TRBV9 | CASSVVAGATDTQYF
TRBJ2-6 | TRBV7-2 | CASSLARHNVLTF
TRBJ1-2 | TRBV28 | CASNRRGNYGYTF
TRBJ1-2 | TRBV7-9 | CASVSGETGYTF
TRBJ2-5 | TRBV6-2/TRBV6-3 | CASSKGLAGAGETQYF
TRBJ2-7 | TRBV10-3 | CAISELGLREQYF
TRBJ2-1 | TRBV19 | CASSPGTSGRAAYNEQFF
TRBJ2-7 | TRBV7-6 | CASSLAGNPYEQYF
TRBJ1-4 | TRBV6-6 | CASSRPGGEGEKLFF
TRBJ2-1 | TRBV14 | CASSQEGPGPKEQFF
TRBJ2-1 | TRBV21-1 | CASSYEWTASYNEQFF
TRBJ1-6 | TRBV2 | CASSLPRTGVNSPLHF
TRBJ1-5 | TRBV30 | CAWSVQGEGSNQPQHF
TRBJ1-1 | TRBV28 | CASSFLGRSTEAFF
TRBJ2-2 | TRBV5-1 | CASSITGLNTGELFF
TRBJ2-1 | TRBV9 | CASSQGQGANEQFF
TRBJ2-1 | TRBV9 | CASSLGGRYNEQFF
TRBJ1-2 | TRBV7-9 | CASSLAGGSIFGYTF
TRBJ1-2 | TRBV19 | CASTGDWWNGYTF
TRBJ1-3 | TRBV5-1 | CASSLVARGPGNTIYF
TRBJ1-2 | TRBV30 | CAWTQGSLHGYTF
TRBJ1-5 | TRBV7-8 | CASSATGIRDQPQHF
TRBJ1-6 | TRBV18 | CASSLSASSYNSPLHF
TRBJ2-2 | TRBV3-1/TRBV3-2 | CASSHPPGLPAGTGELFF
TRBJ1-2 | TRBV28 | CASNPQGFYGYTF
TRBJ1-2 | TRBV27 | CASRGGGRRGGYTF
TRBJ2-3 | TRBV28 | CASRGGARDTQYF
TRBJ2-1 | TRBV6-2/TRBV6-3 | CASSFPGLAGGGRSYNEQFF
TRBJ1-6 | TRBV27 | CASPLRGPLSPLHF
TRBJ1-5 | TRBV7-9 | CASSRQGGQPQHF
TRBJ1-5 | TRBV7-9 | CASSMGQGSNQPQHF
TRBJ1-4 | TRBV6-6 | CASTPTGTHREKLFF
TRBJ2-2 | TRBV18 | CASSQTANTGELFF
TRBJ1-4 | TRBV27 | CASSFRQGVEKLFF
TRBJ1-6 | TRBV30 | CAWTRVGSPLHF
TRBJ1-1 | TRBV19 | CASQWDRANTEAFF
TRBJ2-5 | TRBV27 | CASSWGDKATQYF
TRBJ1-1 | TRBV29-1 | CSVEDHGGRDTEAFF
TRBJ1-2 | TRBV27 | CASSLKGANYGYTF
TRBJ2-1 | TRBV15 | CATRVGARREFDNEQFF
TRBJ1-2 | TRBV7-2 | CASSPSTGTNYGYTF
TRBJ2-7 | TRBV28 | CASSPGILSSYEQYF
TRBJ2-5 | TRBV12-5 | CASGSPETQYF
TRBJ2-1 | TRBV4-3 | CASSPWTSGEWSSYNEQFF
TRBJ2-2 | TRBV25-1 | CASSELGGVPGELFF
TRBJ2-3 | TRBV5-4 | CACQQGLAGVSDTQYF
TRBJ1-3 | TRBV19 | CASSMGTASGNTIYF
TRBJ1-2 | TRBV27 | CASSFQGASGYTF